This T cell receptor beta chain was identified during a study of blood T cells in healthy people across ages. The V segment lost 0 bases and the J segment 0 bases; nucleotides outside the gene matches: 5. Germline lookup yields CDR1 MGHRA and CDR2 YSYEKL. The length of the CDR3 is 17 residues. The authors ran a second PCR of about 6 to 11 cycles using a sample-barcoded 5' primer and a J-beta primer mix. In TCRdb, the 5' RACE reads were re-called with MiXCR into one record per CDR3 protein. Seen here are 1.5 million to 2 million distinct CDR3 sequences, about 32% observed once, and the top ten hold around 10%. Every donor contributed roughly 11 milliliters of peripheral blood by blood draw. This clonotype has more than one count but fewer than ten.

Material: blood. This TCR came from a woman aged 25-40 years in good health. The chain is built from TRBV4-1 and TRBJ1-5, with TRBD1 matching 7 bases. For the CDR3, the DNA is TGCGCCAGCAGCCAAGATCGGGACAGCTATAGCAATCAGCCCCAGCATTTT. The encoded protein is CASSQDRDSYSNQPQHF.